The 28 T cell receptor beta chains below were found in one sample sequenced in a study of blood T cell repertoires in COVID-19. The method was immunoSEQ multiplex PCR; TCRdb's version includes in-frame clones alone and lacks a portion of them. The sample records roughly 300,000 clones, 65% to 90% being singletons. The sequenced material came from peripheral blood. The receptors were gathered from a human donor in a cohort sampled during active COVID-19.

The chain employs TRBV24-1 and TRBJ2-2; D perhaps matches TRBD2 (6 bases). CDR1 and CDR2 (germline): KGHDR, SFDVKD. CDR3 length: 13 amino acids. With 10 bases removed from V and 4 bases from J, the gap between germline ends came to 12 bases. For the CDR3, the DNA is TGTGCCACTTGGGACGGGAGCACCGGGGAGCTGTTTTTT. This gives the protein CATWDGSTGELFF.

This clone has at least ten counts. The chain links TRBV5-1 to TRBJ2-1; TRBD2 matches 9 bases. Looked up from germline, CDR1 is SGHRS and CDR2 is YFSETQ. The CDR3 is made up of 16 amino acids. V dropped 0 bases and J dropped 6; count of bases not matched to a gene: 7. CDR3 sequence: CASSLALKRGANEQFF. Written as DNA, the CDR3 is TGCGCCAGCAGCTTGGCCCTAAAGCGGGGGGCCAATGAGCAGTTCTTC.

The chain employs TRBV24-1 and TRBJ2-7; possibly TRBD2 for D (5 bases). Trimming left V 3 bases short and J 6 bases short, with 11 bases between. The CDR3 is made up of 13 amino acids. The germline V gene encodes CDR1 KGHDR and CDR2 SFDVKD. CDR3 in DNA: TGTGCCACCAGTGATGCCTCCGGGATCGAGCAGTACTTC. Protein: CATSDASGIEQYF.

The chain links TRBV18 to TRBJ2-2, with a tentative D call TRBD2 (6 bases). The CDR3 is 13 amino acids. The V and J ends lost 8 bases and 1 base respectively, with 8 bases between them. The germline gives CDR1 KGHSH, CDR2 LQKENI. The CDR3 is CASGRENTGELFF. The CDR3 DNA sequence: TGTGCCAGCGGGCGGGAGAACACCGGGGAGCTGTTTTTT.

The chain employs TRBV10-1 and TRBJ2-2; 10 bases map to TRBD2. The J segment lost 6 bases and the V segment lost 4 bases, leaving 8 bases of the junction unmatched. CDR1 is WNHNN and CDR2 is SYGVQD in the germline V gene (reference sequence). The CDR3 has 16 residues. The CDR3 DNA reads TGCGCCAGCAGTGTTGGAGCGGGGGGGCCATCCGGGGAGCTGTTTTTT. The encoded protein is CASSVGAGGPSGELFF.

The chain joins TRBV21-1 to TRBJ2-7; TRBD1 reflects the table's D call only, with no check against the DNA. TRBV21-1 is described as a pseudogene. This CDR3 spans 12 amino acids. In DNA form, the CDR3 reads TGTGCCAGCAGCCCAGTGGGCAACGAGCAGTACTTC. Amino acids: CASSPVGNEQYF.

The chain employs TRBV9 and TRBJ2-1; 10 positions match TRBD2. CDR1 is SGDLS, CDR2 YYNGEE, per germline. J was trimmed by 7 bases and V by 0 bases; bases with no gene match: 13. This CDR3 has 18 amino acids. The CDR3 nucleotides are TGTGCCAGCAGCGTAGGTGGTAGCGGGGGGATACCATCGAATGAGCAGTTCTTC. This codes for CASSVGGSGGIPSNEQFF.

The chain employs TRBV12-3 or TRBV12-4 and TRBJ2-7; D remains ambiguous. CDR3 length: 13 amino acids. Trimming removed 3 bases from V and 3 bases from J, with 9 bases in between. This chain's CDR3 is CASSFLGDYEQYF. The CDR3, as DNA: TGTGCCAGCAGTTTTTTGGGCGACTACGAGCAGTACTTC.

In this sample, this clone turned up a few times. V and J are TRBV24-1 and TRBJ2-2; TRBD1 matches at 11 bases. The CDR3 is 16 residues long. J was trimmed by 3 bases and V by 4 bases; bases with no gene match: 3. CDR1 is KGHDR and CDR2 is SFDVKD in the germline V gene. CDR3 sequence (DNA): TGTGCCACCAGTGACCGGGACAGGGGGTACACCGGGGAGCTGTTTTTT. Translation gives CATSDRDRGYTGELFF.

The chain employs TRBV7-2 and TRBJ2-5, with no clear D. This CDR3 is 12 amino acids long. CDR1 and CDR2 (germline): SGHTA, FQGNSA. V lost 5 bases to trimming and J lost 0 bases, with 4 bases between them. The DNA of the CDR3 is TGTGCCAGCAGCCTTGACCAAGAGACCCAGTACTTC. This codes for CASSLDQETQYF.

The rearrangement links TRBV3-1 (or the pseudogene TRBV3-2) to TRBJ1-1; 9 positions match TRBD1. Per germline, CDR1 LGHDT and CDR2 YNNKEL (reference sequence). V was pared by 0 bases and J by 6 bases, with 5 bases of the junction left unmatched. There are 15 residues in the CDR3. CDR3 sequence reads: CASSQDRNRGPEAFF. The CDR3, as DNA: TGTGCCAGCAGCCAAGATCGAAACAGGGGGCCTGAAGCTTTCTTT.

This clone showed up just once. This sequence joins TRBV29-1 and TRBJ2-1, with 8 bases matching TRBD2. The CDR3 spans 14 residues. Looked up from germline, CDR1 is SQVTM and CDR2 is ANQGSEA. V dropped 4 bases and J dropped 4; count of bases not matched to a gene: 6. The CDR3 coding sequence is TGCAGCGTTGGCGGCGGGGGGAATTACAATGAGCAGTTCTTC. Encoded protein: CSVGGGGNYNEQFF.

This clone has more than one count but fewer than ten. This chain uses TRBV19 with TRBJ2-7; D is undetermined. Germline V lookup: CDR1 LNHDA, CDR2 SQIVND (reference sequence). The V gene lost 10 bases and the J gene lost 3 bases, with 13 bases spanning the gap. The CDR3 is 12 amino acids. The DNA of the CDR3 is TGTGCCACCACCGGAACGGGCTACGAGCAGTACTTC. This sequence encodes CATTGTGYEQYF.

This clone is a singleton in its sample. The chain joins TRBV25-1 to TRBJ2-7; D gene unclear. With 4 bases removed from V and 2 bases from J, the gap between germline ends came to 15 bases. The CDR3 is made up of 15 amino acids. Germline V gene data show CDR1 as MGHDK and CDR2 as SYGVNS. The CDR3 spells CASSGKRHITYEQYF. The CDR3 DNA reads as TGTGCCAGCAGTGGAAAACGACACATTACCTACGAGCAGTACTTC.

In regard to this clone: Its ends do not fully match the called genes, so a read error is possible. The J gene is TRBJ2-2, the V gene TRBV24-1; 7 positions agree with TRBD1. Germline CDR1 reads KGHDR; CDR2 reads SFDVKD. The length of the CDR3 is 15 residues. The CDR3 coding sequence is TGTGCCACCCGTGACAGGGCCGCGAACACCGGGGAGCTGTTTTTT. Translation gives CATRDRAANTGELFF.

The V and J genes are TRBV3-1 (or the pseudogene TRBV3-2) and TRBJ1-2, with D perhaps matching TRBD1 (6 bases). The germline V and J ends were trimmed by 4 bases and 4 bases, with 13 bases remaining between them. The CDR3 is 14 amino acids. The germline V gene encodes CDR1 LGHDT and CDR2 YNNKEL (reference sequence). The chain's CDR3 is CASSPGHLSYGYTF. DNA for the CDR3: TGTGCCAGCAGCCCGGGACACCTTTCCTATGGCTACACCTTC.

CDR3: CASGGLLGPQETQYF. CDR3 DNA sequence: TGTGCCAGCGGGGGGTTATTGGGACCCCAAGAGACCCAGTACTTC. The genes are TRBV2 and TRBJ2-5; perhaps TRBD2 as D (6 bases). V was trimmed by 8 bases and J by 1 base, leaving 17 bases between them. Per the germline V gene, CDR1 is SNHLY and CDR2 is FYNNEI. The CDR3 length is 15 residues.

DNA for the CDR3: TGCGCCAGCAGCTGGGGACTGGACACAGATACGCAGTATTTT. Its protein product is CASSWGLDTDTQYF. The chain uses TRBV5-1 and TRBJ2-3; possible D gene TRBD2, 6 bases. Germline CDR1 reads SGHRS; CDR2 reads YFSETQ. The V gene lost 3 bases and the J gene lost 2 bases, with 10 bases spanning the gap. The CDR3 consists of 14 residues.

This sequence joins TRBV3-1 (or the pseudogene TRBV3-2) and TRBJ2-5; TRBD2 matches at 10 bases. Germline-derived CDR1 and CDR2 are LGHDT and YNNKEL (reference sequence). The V segment lost 4 bases and the J segment 5 bases; nucleotides outside the gene matches: 10. The CDR3 has 16 amino acids. CDR3 amino acids: CASSPPRTSGYETQYF. In DNA, the CDR3 is TGTGCCAGCAGCCCTCCCCGGACTAGCGGCTACGAGACCCAGTACTTC.

The V and J genes are TRBV25-1 and TRBJ2-5, with unresolved D. Germline CDR1 and CDR2: MGHDK and SYGVNS. Trimming removed 1 base from V and 2 bases from J, with 14 bases in between. The CDR3 contains 16 residues. In DNA form, the CDR3 reads TGTGCCAGCAGTGAATTAGTGAGTAGCCCGCAAGAGACCCAGTACTTC. It yields the protein CASSELVSSPQETQYF. Complete variable domain (other parts from reference TRBV25-1 and TRBJ2-5): EADIYQTPRYLVIGTGKKITLECSQTMGHDKMYWYQQDPGMELHLIHYSYGVNSTEKGDLSSESTVSRIRTEHFPLTLESARPSHTSQYLCASSELVSSPQETQYFGPGTRLLVL.

V usage is TRBV14 and J usage is TRBJ2-3; 13 bases map to TRBD2. Germline V lookup: CDR1 SGHDN, CDR2 FVKESK. CDR3 length: 19 amino acids. The V and J ends lost 0 bases and 2 bases, in that order; junction bases with no gene match: 8. For the CDR3, the DNA is TGTGCCAGCAGCCAAGAAGACCCGGGACTAGCGGGGATCACAGATACGCAGTATTTT. Protein: CASSQEDPGLAGITDTQYF.

The chain is built from TRBV9 and TRBJ2-1; 7 nucleotides line up with TRBD2. The length of the CDR3 is 14 residues. V dropped 3 bases and J dropped 9; count of bases not matched to a gene: 9. Germline lookup yields CDR1 SGDLS and CDR2 YYNGEE. As DNA, the CDR3 is TGTGCCAGCAGCGCCGGGACTATCGTAGGTGAGCAGTTCTTC. As protein: CASSAGTIVGEQFF.

This chain links TRBV7-3 with TRBJ2-6, with D perhaps TRBD1 (5 bases). This CDR3 has 19 amino acids. Germline CDR1 reads SGHTA; CDR2 reads FQGTGA. The V end was cut by 2 bases, the J end by 0 bases, with 17 bases between. In nucleotides, the CDR3 is TGTGCCAGCAGCTTAGCAGGGCCACTCCAATCCTCTGGGGCCAACGTCCTGACTTTC. Its translation is CASSLAGPLQSSGANVLTF. The entire variable domain, with the rest obtained from reference TRBV7-3 and TRBJ2-6, is as follows: GAGVSQTPSNKVTEKGKYVELRCDPISGHTALYWYRQSLGQGPEFLIYFQGTGAADDSGLPNDRFFAVRPEGSVSTLKIQRTERGDSAVYLCASSLAGPLQSSGANVLTFGAGSRLTVL.

This clone came up once. The chain couples TRBV7-6 to TRBJ2-7; unclear D gene. CDR3 size: 15 residues. The V and J ends lost 1 base and 2 bases respectively, with 12 bases between them. Looked up from germline, CDR1 is SGHVS and CDR2 is FNYEAQ. The DNA of the CDR3 is TGTGCCAGCAGCTTAGAGGCAGGTGCAGCCTACGAGCAGTACTTC. Residues: CASSLEAGAAYEQYF.

The genes are TRBV6-5 and TRBJ2-1, with 13 bases matching TRBD2. V shed 7 bases and J 9 bases; nucleotides not matched to a gene: 9. CDR3 length equals 15 residues. Germline V gene sequence: CDR1 MNHEY, CDR2 SVGAGI. CDR3 nucleotides: TGTGCCAGCACCCGGGGACTAGCGGGGATCGGTGAGCAGTTCTTC. It translates to CASTRGLAGIGEQFF.

The rearrangement joins TRBV20-1 to TRBJ2-1; unclear D gene. There are 15 residues in the CDR3. Germline CDR1 and CDR2: DFQATT and SNEGSKA (reference sequence). The germline V and J ends were trimmed by 3 bases and 0 bases, with 12 bases remaining between them. CDR3 region: CSASVSTASYNEQFF. As DNA, the CDR3 is TGCAGTGCTAGTGTTAGCACTGCCTCCTACAATGAGCAGTTCTTC.

CDR3 in amino acids: CASSLLAGVTDTQYF. DNA for the CDR3: TGTGCCAGCAGCCTCCTAGCGGGGGTAACAGATACGCAGTATTTT. The gene calls are TRBV6-2 or TRBV6-3 and TRBJ2-3; 10 bases align to TRBD2. J was trimmed by 3 bases and V by 6 bases; bases with no gene match: 6. The CDR3 totals 15 residues. Germline lookup yields CDR1 MNHEY and CDR2 SVGEGT.

The rearrangement uses TRBV24-1 and TRBJ2-7, with a weak D call TRBD2 (6 bases). Germline-derived CDR1 and CDR2 are KGHDR and SFDVKD. Trimming shortened V by 4 bases and J by 6 bases, and 15 bases separated the two germline ends. The CDR3 contains 14 residues. The CDR3 coding sequence is TGTGCCACCAGTGAGGGGGGACGAGAGTTCGAGCAGTACTTC. Translated, it gives CATSEGGREFEQYF.